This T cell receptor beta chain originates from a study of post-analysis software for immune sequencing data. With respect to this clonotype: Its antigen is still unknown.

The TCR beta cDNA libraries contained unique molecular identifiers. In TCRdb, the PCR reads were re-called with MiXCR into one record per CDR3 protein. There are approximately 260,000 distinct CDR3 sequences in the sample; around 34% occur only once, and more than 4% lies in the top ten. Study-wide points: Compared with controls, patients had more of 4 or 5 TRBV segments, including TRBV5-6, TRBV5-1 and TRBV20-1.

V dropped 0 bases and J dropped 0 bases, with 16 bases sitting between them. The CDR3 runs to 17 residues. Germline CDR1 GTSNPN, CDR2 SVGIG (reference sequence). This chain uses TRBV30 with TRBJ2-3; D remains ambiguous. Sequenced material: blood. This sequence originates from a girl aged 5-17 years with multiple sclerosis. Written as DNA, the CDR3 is TGTGCCTGGAGTGTTCCCATTCGGGTTACTAGCACAGATACGCAGTATTTT. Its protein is CAWSVPIRVTSTDTQYF.